The following is a T cell receptor (beta chain) sequence with its context. Its antigen is undetermined. This sample was taken from a study of shared clonotypes between healthy human individuals. The CDR3 is made up of 15 amino acids. Looked up from germline, CDR1 is SGHRS and CDR2 is YFSETQ. V dropped 4 bases and J dropped 2; count of bases not matched to a gene: 4. Each PCR replicate from the sorted subsets contained around 0.2 ug DNA, which is some 31,000 T cell genomes. Some clones are missing from TCRdb's copy, which holds only in-frame ones; the method was immunoSEQ multiplex PCR. This sample carries a few million clones, just over 90% of them seen once, and the ten largest clones take around 0.4%. Whole-study findings and limits: Few donors limited the genetic and exposure-history diversity represented.

The chain links TRBV5-1 to TRBJ2-3, with TRBD2 matching 10 bases. The sequencing input was naive CD4+ T cells from PBMCs. The subset is: CD45RA+ positively selected. This receptor was taken from a man between 18 and 35 years old in good health. Some clones in this sample may be carry-over from other donors' samples. The CDR3 sequence is CASSRTSGTTDTQYF. The CDR3, as DNA: TGCGCCAGCAGCCGGACTAGCGGCACCACAGATACGCAGTATTTT.